This T cell receptor beta chain stems from a study of regulatory T cells in long-lasting Graves disease. Through Arm-PCR of CDR3 regions and iRepertoire HTBI primers, TCR beta libraries were built. MiXCR was run by TCRdb on the multiplex PCR reads, yielding one entry per CDR3 protein. The sample yields 400,000 to 500,000 distinct CDR3 sequences, 16% seen once. Between the trimmed V and J ends, which lost 0 bases and 2 bases, there was a span of 14 bases. This CDR3 contains 16 residues. The germline CDR1 and CDR2 sequences are SGHRS and YFSETQ. As for time point: newly diagnosed GD, antithyroid drugs for less than 3 months. With RNA extracted from PBMCs as input, the TCR library was made. This sample also belongs to another study, concerning T cells in Graves' hyperthyroidism and ophthalmopathy.

The clonotype comes from a woman aged 18-29 years with Graves disease. The chain recombines TRBV5-1 with TRBJ2-5; D could derive from TRBD1 or TRBD2 (6 bases each). Sample: peripheral blood mononuclear cells (PBMCs), taken at new diagnosis, from a patient treated with antithyroid drugs. CDR3 coding DNA: TGCGCCAGCAGCTTGGTTATCGGGGGCAGGCAAGAGACCCAGTACTTC. Its translation is CASSLVIGGRQETQYF.